These 18 T cell receptor beta chains were sequenced from one sample in a study of control samples from healthy donors and cancer patients. Clones were sequenced by immunoSEQ multiplex PCR, and TCRdb holds only the in-frame ones, with some missing. Its listing shows about 190,000 clones. The source material was blood. Receptors were obtained from a woman younger than 45 in good health.

V gene TRBV28 combines with J gene TRBJ1-2, with D possibly TRBD1 on 5 matching bases. V was clipped by 6 bases and J by 10 bases, with 12 bases between them. Per the germline V gene, CDR1 is MDHEN and CDR2 is SYDVKM. The CDR3 loop spans 11 amino acids. CDR3 nucleotide sequence: TGTGCCAGCAGCTCCCGGGGGGACTACACCTTC. Translating gives CASSSRGDYTF.

The rearrangement links TRBV6-5 to TRBJ1-1; D is perhaps TRBD1 (6 bases). Germline V gene data show CDR1 as MNHEY and CDR2 as SVGAGI. Trimming left V 4 bases short and J 11 bases short, with 17 bases between. There are 13 residues in the CDR3. CDR3 sequence: CASSSFNREVAFF. In nucleotides, the CDR3 is TGTGCCAGCAGTTCATTCAACAGGGAGGTGGCTTTCTTT.

The V and J genes are TRBV12-1 and TRBJ2-1. TRBV12-1 is tagged as a pseudogene. This CDR3 is built from 16 residues. This CDR3 reads CASSFGGPDNHYEQFF. CDR3 DNA: TGTGCCAGCAGCTTTGGAGGACCCGACAACCACTATGAGCAGTTCTTC.

The chain couples TRBV3-1 (or the pseudogene TRBV3-2) to TRBJ2-3, with 8 bases lining up with TRBD2. With 4 bases clipped from V and 3 bases from J, the junction kept 3 bases outside the gene matches. The CDR3 is 14 residues long. Germline V gene sequence: CDR1 LGHDT, CDR2 YNNKEL (reference sequence). CDR3 in DNA: TGTGCCAGCAGCCTGGGACTAGGGACAGATACGCAGTATTTT. It specifies CASSLGLGTDTQYF.

V gene TRBV7-3 combines with J gene TRBJ1-2; weak D call: TRBD1 (5 bases). Trimming left V 5 bases short and J 8 bases short, with 15 bases between. This CDR3 has 13 amino acids. Germline V lookup: CDR1 SGHTA, CDR2 FQGTGA. The CDR3 protein is CASSPGTDRGYTF. CDR3 nucleotide sequence: TGTGCCAGCAGCCCCGGGACGGATCGGGGCTACACCTTC.

The chain uses TRBV11-2 and TRBJ2-4; 7 nucleotides align to TRBD1. Germline trimming cut 5 bases from V and 7 bases from J; bases unmatched to any gene: 8. Germline V CDR1 and CDR2: SGHAT, FQNNGV. The CDR3 consists of 14 residues. CDR3 nucleotides: TGTGCCAGCAGCCGGATTGAGGGGGCGAACATTCAGTACTTC. Translation: CASSRIEGANIQYF.

The genes are TRBV24-1 and TRBJ1-2, with unresolved D. The CDR3 is made up of 16 amino acids. CDR1 KGHDR and CDR2 SFDVKD come from the germline V gene. V gave up 1 base and J gave up 1 base, with 12 bases separating them. The CDR3 DNA reads as TGTGCCACCAGTGATTTTGGCAGGATAAATAACTATGGCTACACCTTC. It specifies CATSDFGRINNYGYTF.

The rearrangement links TRBV30 to TRBJ1-4, with 7 nucleotides matching TRBD1. Germline CDR1 GTSNPN, CDR2 SVGIG (reference sequence). V shed 2 bases, J shed 7 bases, and the junction held 7 bases outside the gene matches. This CDR3 is 14 amino acids long. In DNA form, the CDR3 reads TGTGCCTGGAGTTGGGGAGGGGGCGGTGAAAAACTGTTTTTT. Protein product: CAWSWGGGGEKLFF.

The chain is built from TRBV6-5 and TRBJ1-1, with 9 positions matching TRBD1. Germline V gene sequence: CDR1 MNHEY, CDR2 SVGAGI. Trimming took 3 bases from V and 1 from J; bases not matched to a gene: 3. The CDR3 totals 15 residues. The CDR3 region is CASSYQGQGNTEAFF. The CDR3 nucleotides are TGTGCCAGCAGTTATCAGGGACAGGGGAACACTGAAGCTTTCTTT.

V and J are TRBV2 and TRBJ2-7; TRBD1 agrees at 8 bases. Trimming took 6 bases from V and 2 from J; bases not matched to a gene: 6. The germline CDR1 and CDR2 sequences are SNHLY and FYNNEI. The CDR3 has 14 amino acids. CDR3 region: CASRLGQGTYEQYF. CDR3 DNA: TGTGCCAGCAGACTCGGACAGGGCACCTACGAGCAGTACTTC.

The CDR3 region has the DNA TGTGCCAGCAGCTTAAGGGGAGACACGAGTGGCTACACCTTC. It is translated as CASSLRGDTSGYTF. V and J are TRBV13 and TRBJ1-2; possibly TRBD1 for D (5 bases). Per the germline V gene, CDR1 is PRHDT and CDR2 is FYEKMQ (reference sequence). The V end was cut by 2 bases, the J end by 7 bases, with 14 bases between. CDR3 length: 14 amino acids. The whole variable domain, remainder taken from reference TRBV13 and TRBJ1-2, is AAGVIQSPRHLIKEKRETATLKCYPIPRHDTVYWYQQGPGQDPQFLISFYEKMQSDKGSIPDRFSAQQFSDYHSELNMSSLELGDSALYFCASSLRGDTSGYTFGSGTRLTVV.

The chain is built from TRBV28 and TRBJ1-2; D not certain. Looked up from germline, CDR1 is MDHEN and CDR2 is SYDVKM. The V end lost 5 bases, the J end lost 0 bases, and 13 bases lay between the germline ends. CDR3 length: 15 amino acids. CDR3 in DNA: TGTGCCAGCAGTCCCTCGGAGGCAGCTAACTATGGCTACACCTTC. This gives the protein CASSPSEAANYGYTF.

The V and J genes are TRBV2 and TRBJ1-4, with TRBD1 as a possible D gene (5 bases). V was shortened by 7 bases and J by 11 bases, with 14 bases between the two germline ends. CDR3 length: 12 residues. Germline V gene lookup returns CDR1 SNHLY and CDR2 FYNNEI. The CDR3 DNA is TGTGCCAGCAACACCAGGAGGGGTAAACTGTTTTTT. As protein: CASNTRRGKLFF.

The chain recombines TRBV2 with TRBJ2-7; 8 bases are shared with TRBD1. The germline V gene has CDR1 SNHLY and CDR2 FYNNEI. Germline trimming cut 9 bases from V and 6 bases from J; bases unmatched to any gene: 13. The CDR3 totals 14 residues. CDR3 in amino acids: CARSQGASNTEQYF. CDR3 nucleotides: TGTGCCAGATCTCAGGGGGCAAGTAACACCGAGCAGTACTTC.

The CDR3 bases are TGTGCCAGCAGCTTTTTGCTAGAGAGGATCGAGCAGTACTTC. Amino acids: CASSFLLERIEQYF. This rearrangement joins TRBV11-2 to TRBJ2-7; D unresolved. Germline V gene lookup returns CDR1 SGHAT and CDR2 FQNNGV. The CDR3 is made up of 14 amino acids. Between the trimmed V and J ends, which lost 3 bases and 6 bases, there was a span of 15 bases.

The chain has TRBV25-1 and TRBJ2-1, with D perhaps TRBD2 (6 bases). From germline, CDR1 is MGHDK and CDR2 SYGVNS. This CDR3 comprises 15 residues. V was pared by 6 bases and J by 0 bases, with 12 bases between. CDR3 sequence (DNA): TGTGCCAGCAGGGGATCGGGACTCTCCTACAATGAGCAGTTCTTC. This sequence encodes CASRGSGLSYNEQFF.

The rearrangement joins TRBV7-2 to TRBJ2-3, with 12 bases aligning to TRBD2. Germline loops: CDR1 SGHTA, CDR2 FQGNSA. V gave up 4 bases and J gave up 0 bases; unmatched junction bases: 5. This CDR3 has 17 residues. The CDR3 here is CASSSPSGGASTDTQYF. Here the CDR3 DNA reads TGTGCCAGCAGCTCCCCTAGCGGGGGGGCTAGCACAGATACGCAGTATTTT.

This rearrangement joins TRBV5-1 to TRBJ1-4; TRBD1 matches at 7 bases. Losses at the gene ends were 4 bases for V and 8 bases for J; bases not matched to a gene: 11. CDR3 length equals 15 residues. Germline V gene data show CDR1 as SGHRS and CDR2 as YFSETQ. CDR3 in amino acids: CASSLRQGGGEKLFF. CDR3 in DNA: TGCGCCAGCAGCCTACGACAGGGAGGTGGGGAAAAACTGTTTTTT.